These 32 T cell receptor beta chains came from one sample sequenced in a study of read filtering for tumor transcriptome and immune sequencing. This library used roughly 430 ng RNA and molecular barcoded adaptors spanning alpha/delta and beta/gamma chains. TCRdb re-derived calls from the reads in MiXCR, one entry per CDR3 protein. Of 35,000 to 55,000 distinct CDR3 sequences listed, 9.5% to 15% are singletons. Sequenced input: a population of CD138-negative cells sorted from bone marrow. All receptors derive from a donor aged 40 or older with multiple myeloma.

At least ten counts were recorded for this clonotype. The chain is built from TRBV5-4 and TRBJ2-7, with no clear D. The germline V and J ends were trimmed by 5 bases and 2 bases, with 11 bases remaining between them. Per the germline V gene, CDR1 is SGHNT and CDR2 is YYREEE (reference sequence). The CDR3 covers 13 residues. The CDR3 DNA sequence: TGTGCCAGCAGTTCACGGGCTACCTACGAGCAGTACTTC. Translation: CASSSRATYEQYF.

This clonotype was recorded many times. The CDR3, as DNA: TGCAGTGCTAGATCAAGTAATGAGCAGTTCTTC. It is translated as CSARSSNEQFF. The V gene is TRBV20-1, the J gene TRBJ2-1; D ambiguous. V was clipped by 2 bases and J by 7 bases, with 6 bases between them. The length of the CDR3 is 11 residues. Germline V gene lookup returns CDR1 DFQATT and CDR2 SNEGSKA (reference sequence).

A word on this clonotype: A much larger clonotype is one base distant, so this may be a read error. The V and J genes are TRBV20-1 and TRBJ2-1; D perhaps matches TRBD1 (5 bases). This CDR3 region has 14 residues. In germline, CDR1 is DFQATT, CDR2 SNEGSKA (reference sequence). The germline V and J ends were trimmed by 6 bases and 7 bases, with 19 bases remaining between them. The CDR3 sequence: CSALGQGERNEQFF. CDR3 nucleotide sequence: TGCAGTGCATTGGGGCAGGGTGAGAGGAATGAGCAGTTCTTC.

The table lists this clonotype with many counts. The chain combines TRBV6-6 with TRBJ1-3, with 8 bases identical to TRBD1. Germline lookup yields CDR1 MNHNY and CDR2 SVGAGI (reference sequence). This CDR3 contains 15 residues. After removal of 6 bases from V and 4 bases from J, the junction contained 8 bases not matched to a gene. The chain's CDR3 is CASRPQGAKGNTIYF. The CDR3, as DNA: TGTGCCAGCAGACCCCAGGGGGCGAAGGGAAACACCATATATTTT.

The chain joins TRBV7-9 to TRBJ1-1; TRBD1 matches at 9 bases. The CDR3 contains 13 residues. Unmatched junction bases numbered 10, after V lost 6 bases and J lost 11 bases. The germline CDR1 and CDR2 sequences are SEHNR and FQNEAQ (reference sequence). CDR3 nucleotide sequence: TGTGCCAGCAGTTTAAGAACAGGGGGCAAGGCTTTCTTT. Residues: CASSLRTGGKAFF. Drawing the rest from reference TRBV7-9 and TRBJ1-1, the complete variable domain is DTGVSQNPRHKITKRGQNVTFRCDPISEHNRLYWYRQTLGQGPEFLTYFQNEAQLEKSRLLSDRFSAERPKGSFSTLEIQRTEQGDSAMYLCASSLRTGGKAFFGQGTRLTVV.

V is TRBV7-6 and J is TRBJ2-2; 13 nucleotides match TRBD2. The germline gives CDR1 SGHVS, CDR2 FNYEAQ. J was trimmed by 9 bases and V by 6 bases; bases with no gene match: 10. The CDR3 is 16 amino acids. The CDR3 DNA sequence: TGTGCCAGCAGTTATGGTACTAGCGGGGGGGCCCGGGAGCTGTTTTTT. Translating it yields CASSYGTSGGARELFF. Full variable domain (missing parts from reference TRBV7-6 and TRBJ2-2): GAGVSQSPRYKVTKRGQDVALRCDPISGHVSLYWYRQALGQGPEFLTYFNYEAQQDKSGLPNDRFSAERPEGSISTLTIQRTEQRDSAMYRCASSYGTSGGARELFFGEGSRLTVL.

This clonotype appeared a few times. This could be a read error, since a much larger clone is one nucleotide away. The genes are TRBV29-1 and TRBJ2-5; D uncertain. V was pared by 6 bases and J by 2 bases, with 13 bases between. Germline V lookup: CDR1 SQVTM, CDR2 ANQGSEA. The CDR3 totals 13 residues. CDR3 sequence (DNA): TGCAGCGTCGCAAGGATAGAACAAGAGACCCAGTACTTC. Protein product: CSVARIEQETQYF. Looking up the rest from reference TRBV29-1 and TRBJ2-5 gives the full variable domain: SAVISQKPSRDICQRGTSLTIQCQVDSQVTMMFWYRQQPGQSLTLIATANQGSEATYESGFVIDKFPISRPNLTFSTLTVSNMSPEDSSIYLCSVARIEQETQYFGPGTRLLVL.

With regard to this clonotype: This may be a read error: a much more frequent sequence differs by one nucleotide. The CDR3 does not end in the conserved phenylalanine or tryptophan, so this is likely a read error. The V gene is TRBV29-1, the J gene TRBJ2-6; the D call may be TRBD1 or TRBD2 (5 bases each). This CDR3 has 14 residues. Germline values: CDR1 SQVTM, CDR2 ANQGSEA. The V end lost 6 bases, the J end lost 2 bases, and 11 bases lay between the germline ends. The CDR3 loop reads CSVGTSPGANVLTY. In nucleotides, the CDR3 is TGCAGCGTGGGGACCTCCCCTGGGGCCAACGTCCTGACTTAC.

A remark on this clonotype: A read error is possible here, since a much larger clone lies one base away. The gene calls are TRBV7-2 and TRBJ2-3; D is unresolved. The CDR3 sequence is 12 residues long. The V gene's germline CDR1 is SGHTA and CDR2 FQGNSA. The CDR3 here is CAGSLYRDTQYF. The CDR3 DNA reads TGTGCCGGCAGCCTATATCGGGATACGCAGTATTTT.

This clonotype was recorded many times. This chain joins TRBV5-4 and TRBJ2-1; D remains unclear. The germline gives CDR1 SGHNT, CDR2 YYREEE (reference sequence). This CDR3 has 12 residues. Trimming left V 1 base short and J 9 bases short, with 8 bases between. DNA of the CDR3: TGTGCCAGCAGCTTGAATACGGCTGAGCAGTTCTTC. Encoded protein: CASSLNTAEQFF.

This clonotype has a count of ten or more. CDR3 DNA sequence: TGCGCCAGCAGTGAGACGGCAGTCCCAGATACGCAGTATTTT. The encoded protein is CASSETAVPDTQYF. The chain employs TRBV10-1 and TRBJ2-3; D remains unclear. V dropped 2 bases and J dropped 4 bases, with 10 bases sitting between them. This CDR3 region has 14 residues. CDR1 and CDR2 from the germline V gene are WNHNN and SYGVQD (reference sequence).

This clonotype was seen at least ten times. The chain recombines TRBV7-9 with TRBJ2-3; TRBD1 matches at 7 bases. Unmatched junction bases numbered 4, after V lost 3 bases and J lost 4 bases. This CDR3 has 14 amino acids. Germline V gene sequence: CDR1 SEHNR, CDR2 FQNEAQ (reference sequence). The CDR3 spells CASSFGTDSDTQYF. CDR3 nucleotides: TGTGCCAGCAGCTTCGGGACAGACTCAGATACGCAGTATTTT.

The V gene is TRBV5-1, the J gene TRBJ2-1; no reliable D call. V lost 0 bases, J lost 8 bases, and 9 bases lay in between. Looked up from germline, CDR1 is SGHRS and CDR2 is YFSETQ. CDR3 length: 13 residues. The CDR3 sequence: CASSLAQTDEQFF. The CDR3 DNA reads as TGCGCCAGCAGCTTGGCCCAGACCGATGAGCAGTTCTTC.

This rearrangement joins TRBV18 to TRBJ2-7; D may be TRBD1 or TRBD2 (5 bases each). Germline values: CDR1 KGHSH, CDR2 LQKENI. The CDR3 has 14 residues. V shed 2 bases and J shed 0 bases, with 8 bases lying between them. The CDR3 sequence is CASSPGGSSYEQYF. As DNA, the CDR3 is TGTGCCAGCTCACCAGGGGGAAGCTCCTACGAGCAGTACTTC.

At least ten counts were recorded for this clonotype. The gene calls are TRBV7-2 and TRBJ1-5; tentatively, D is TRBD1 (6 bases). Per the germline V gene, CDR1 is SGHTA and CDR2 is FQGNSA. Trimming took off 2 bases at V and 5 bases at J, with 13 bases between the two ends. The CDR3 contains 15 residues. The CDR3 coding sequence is TGTGCCAGCAGCTTACTCGGACAGATAGATCAGCCCCAGCATTTT. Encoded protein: CASSLLGQIDQPQHF.

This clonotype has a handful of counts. CDR3 sequence: CASSPQNEKLFF. For the CDR3, the DNA is TGTGCCAGCAGTCCCCAAAATGAAAAACTGTTTTTT. The chain combines TRBV14 with TRBJ1-4; D not certain. V dropped 6 bases and J dropped 5 bases, with 7 bases sitting between them. The CDR3 consists of 12 residues. Germline V gene sequence: CDR1 SGHDN, CDR2 FVKESK. The complete variable domain, with remaining parts taken from reference TRBV14 and TRBJ1-4, reads EAGVTQFPSHSVIEKGQTVTLRCDPISGHDNLYWYRRVMGKEIKFLLHFVKESKQDESGMPNNRFLAERTGGTYSTLKVQPAELEDSGVYFCASSPQNEKLFFGSGTQLSVL.

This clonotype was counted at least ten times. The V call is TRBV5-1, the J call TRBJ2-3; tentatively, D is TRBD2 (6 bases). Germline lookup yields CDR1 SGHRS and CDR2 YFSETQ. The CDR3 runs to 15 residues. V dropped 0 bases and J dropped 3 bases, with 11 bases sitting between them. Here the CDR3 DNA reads TGCGCCAGCAGCTTGGAGGGCGGGACGACAGATACGCAGTATTTT. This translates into CASSLEGGTTDTQYF.

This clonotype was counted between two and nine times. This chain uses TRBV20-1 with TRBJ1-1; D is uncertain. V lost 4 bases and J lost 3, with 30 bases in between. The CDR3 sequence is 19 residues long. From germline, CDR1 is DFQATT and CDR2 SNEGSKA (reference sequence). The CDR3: CSAKPRISGKWVPDTEAFF. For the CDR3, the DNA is TGCAGTGCTAAACCCAGAATCTCGGGGAAGTGGGTCCCTGACACTGAAGCTTTCTTT.

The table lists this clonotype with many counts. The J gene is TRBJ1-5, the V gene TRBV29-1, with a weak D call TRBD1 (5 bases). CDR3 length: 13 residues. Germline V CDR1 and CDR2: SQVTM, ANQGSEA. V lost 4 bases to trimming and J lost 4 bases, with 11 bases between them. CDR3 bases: TGCAGCGTTGGCACAGGAGCTAATCAGCCCCAGCATTTT. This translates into CSVGTGANQPQHF.

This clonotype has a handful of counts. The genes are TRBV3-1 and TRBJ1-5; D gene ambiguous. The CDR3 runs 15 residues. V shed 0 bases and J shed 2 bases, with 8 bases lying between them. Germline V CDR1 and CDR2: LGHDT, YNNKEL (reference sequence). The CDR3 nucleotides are TGTGCCAGCAGCCAAGATGTCCTGGGCAATCAGCCCCAGCATTTT. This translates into CASSQDVLGNQPQHF.

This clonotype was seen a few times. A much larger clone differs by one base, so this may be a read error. The CDR3 here is CASSAGLAGVSGANVLTF. CDR3 sequence (DNA): TGTGCCAGCAGTGCGGGACTAGCGGGAGTTTCTGGGGCCAACGTCCTGACTTTC. V and J are TRBV6-6 and TRBJ2-6; TRBD2 matches 14 bases. This CDR3 contains 18 residues. Germline-derived CDR1 and CDR2 are MNHNY and SVGAGI (reference sequence). V was pared by 5 bases and J by 1 base, with 4 bases of the junction left unmatched.

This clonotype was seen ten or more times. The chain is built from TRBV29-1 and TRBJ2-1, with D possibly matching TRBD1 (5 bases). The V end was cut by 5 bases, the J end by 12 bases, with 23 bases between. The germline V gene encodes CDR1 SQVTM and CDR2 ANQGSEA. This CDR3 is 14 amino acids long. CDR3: CSVRTGRTEGRQFF. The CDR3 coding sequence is TGCAGCGTTCGTACAGGAAGGACGGAAGGTAGGCAGTTCTTC.

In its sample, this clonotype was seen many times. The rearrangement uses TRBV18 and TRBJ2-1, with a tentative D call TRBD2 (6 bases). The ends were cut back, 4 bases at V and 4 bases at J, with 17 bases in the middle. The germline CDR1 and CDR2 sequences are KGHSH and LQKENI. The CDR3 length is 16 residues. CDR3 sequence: CASSRRDSRGYNEQFF. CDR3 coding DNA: TGTGCCAGCTCACGGAGGGACTCCCGAGGATACAATGAGCAGTTCTTC.

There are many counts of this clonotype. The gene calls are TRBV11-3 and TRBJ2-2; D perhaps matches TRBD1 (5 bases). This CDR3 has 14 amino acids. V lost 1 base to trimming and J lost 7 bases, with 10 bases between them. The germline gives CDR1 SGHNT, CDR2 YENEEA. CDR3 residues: CASSLARAIGELFF. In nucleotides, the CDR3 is TGTGCCAGCAGCTTAGCCAGGGCCATCGGGGAGCTGTTTTTT.

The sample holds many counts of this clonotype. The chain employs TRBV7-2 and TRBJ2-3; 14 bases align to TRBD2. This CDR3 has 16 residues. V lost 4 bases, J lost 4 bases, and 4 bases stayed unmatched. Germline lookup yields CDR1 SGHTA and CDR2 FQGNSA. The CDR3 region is CASSSGLAGVADTQYF. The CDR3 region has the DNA TGTGCCAGCAGCTCGGGACTAGCGGGAGTGGCAGATACGCAGTATTTT.

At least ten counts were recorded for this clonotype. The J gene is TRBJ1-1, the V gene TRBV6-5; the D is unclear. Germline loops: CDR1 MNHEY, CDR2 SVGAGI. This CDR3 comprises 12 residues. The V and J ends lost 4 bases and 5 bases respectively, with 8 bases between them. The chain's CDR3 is CASSFGGTEAFF. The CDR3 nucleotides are TGTGCCAGCAGTTTCGGCGGGACTGAAGCTTTCTTT.

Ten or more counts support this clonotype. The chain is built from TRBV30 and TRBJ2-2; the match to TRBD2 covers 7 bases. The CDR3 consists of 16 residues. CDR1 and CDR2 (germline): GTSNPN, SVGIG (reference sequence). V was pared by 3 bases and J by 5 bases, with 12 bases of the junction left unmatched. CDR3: CAWSGGTTLFTGELFF. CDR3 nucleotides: TGTGCCTGGAGCGGTGGGACTACGTTATTTACCGGGGAGCTGTTTTTT.

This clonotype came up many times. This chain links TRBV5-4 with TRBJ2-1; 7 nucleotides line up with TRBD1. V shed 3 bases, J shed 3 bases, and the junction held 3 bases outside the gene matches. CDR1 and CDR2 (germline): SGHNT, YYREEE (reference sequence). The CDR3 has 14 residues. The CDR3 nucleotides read TGTGCCAGCAGCTCGGGACAGTTCTACAATGAGCAGTTCTTC. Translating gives CASSSGQFYNEQFF.

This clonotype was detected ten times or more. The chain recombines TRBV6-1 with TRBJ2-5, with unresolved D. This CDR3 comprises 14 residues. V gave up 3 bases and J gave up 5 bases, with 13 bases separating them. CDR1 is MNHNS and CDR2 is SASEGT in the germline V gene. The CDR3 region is CASSDGNSVETQYF. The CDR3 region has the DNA TGTGCCAGCAGTGATGGGAATTCGGTGGAGACCCAGTACTTC.

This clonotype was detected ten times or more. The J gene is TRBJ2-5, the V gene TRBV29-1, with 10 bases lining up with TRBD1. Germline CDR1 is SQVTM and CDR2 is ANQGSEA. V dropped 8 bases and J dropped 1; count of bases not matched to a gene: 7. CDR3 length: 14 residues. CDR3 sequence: CSTWTGGRQETQYF. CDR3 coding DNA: TGCAGCACCTGGACAGGGGGGCGCCAAGAGACCCAGTACTTC.

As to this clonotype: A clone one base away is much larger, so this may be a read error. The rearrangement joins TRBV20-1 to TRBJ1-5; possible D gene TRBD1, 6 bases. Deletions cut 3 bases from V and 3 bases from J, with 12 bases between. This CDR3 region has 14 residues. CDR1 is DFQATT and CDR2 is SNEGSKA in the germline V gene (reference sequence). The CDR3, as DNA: TGCAGTGCTAGCGCCGGGGGGCCCAATCAGCCCCAGCATTTT. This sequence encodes CSASAGGPNQPQHF.

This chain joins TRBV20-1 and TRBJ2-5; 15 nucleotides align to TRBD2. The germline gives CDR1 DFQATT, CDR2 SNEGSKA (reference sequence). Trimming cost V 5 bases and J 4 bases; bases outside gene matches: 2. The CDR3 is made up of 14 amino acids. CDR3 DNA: TGCAGTGCTGGGACTAGCGGGAGGACAGAGACCCAGTACTTC. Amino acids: CSAGTSGRTETQYF.